This TCR beta chain stems from a study of T cells in Graves' hyperthyroidism and ophthalmopathy. Regions amplified from RNA transcripts were the TCR beta CDR3 regions. A first-round RT-PCR of the TCR CDR3 used the HTBI primer set. TCRdb used MiXCR to reprocess the multiplex PCR reads, holding one entry per CDR3 protein. The sample has about 840,000 distinct CDR3 sequences; roughly 40% are singletons. This clonotype was counted between two and nine times. In germline, CDR1 is SGHRS, CDR2 YFSETQ. The CDR3 loop spans 14 amino acids. The germline V and J ends were trimmed by 1 base and 3 bases, with 10 bases remaining between them.

The TCR comes from a man in his late teens or twenties with Graves' hyperthyroidism. The rearrangement joins TRBV5-1 to TRBJ1-1; D is undetermined. Sequencing used blood. The CDR3 sequence is CASSLRQVDTEAFF. As DNA, the CDR3 is TGCGCCAGCAGCTTGCGGCAGGTAGACACTGAAGCTTTCTTT.